This TCR beta chain was observed in a study of blood T cell repertoires in COVID-19. The CDR3 has 13 amino acids. The germline gives CDR1 MNHEY, CDR2 SVGAGI. V lost 6 bases and J lost 3; bases outside the gene matches: 5. Per the authors' pipeline: Reference gene primer amplification in the assay estimated nucleated cell counts. Data came from immunoSEQ multiplex PCR; TCRdb stores just in-frame clones and leaves some out. From that table come the V and J calls and clone size; the DNA was used to work out D and trimming. The sample carries about 180,000 clones, around 80% recorded once. The genes are TRBV6-5 and TRBJ2-7, with 7 bases identical to TRBD2. The source material was peripheral blood. The source of this sequence is a woman aged 80 or older with COVID-19, enrolled during active disease. The CDR3 spells CASSRGTIYEQYF. CDR3 nucleotide sequence: TGTGCCAGCAGCCGGGGGACTATCTACGAGCAGTACTTC.